A selection of T cell receptor beta chains follows, all from one sample in a study of regulatory T cells in long-lasting Graves disease. TCRdb recomputed calls from the multiplex PCR reads with MiXCR, one row per CDR3 protein. The sample holds roughly 320,000 distinct CDR3 sequences, approximately 16% seen once. Another study also made use of these data, one on T cells in Graves' hyperthyroidism and ophthalmopathy.

Specimen: peripheral blood mononuclear cells (PBMCs), collected at new diagnosis, from a patient treated with antithyroid drugs. These receptors were taken from a man aged 35-49 years with Graves disease. The CDR3 runs from the conserved cysteine through the conserved F or W. The D gene is left open where the match is weak. Size is omitted from some rows. Given values are once, few, many or a class for expanded clones.

TRBD1	TRBV12-3/TRBV12-4	TRBJ2-4	many	CASSPPGQNLAKNIQYF	TGTGCCAGCAGTCCGCCGGGACAGAATCTAGCCAAAAACATTCAGTACTTC
NA	TRBV4-1	TRBJ1-1	many	CASSQEDSWNTEAFF	TGCGCCAGCAGCCAAGAGGACAGTTGGAACACTGAAGCTTTCTTT
NA	TRBV18	TRBJ1-4	NA	CASSPPRGASRGEKLFF	TGTGCCAGCTCACCACCCCGGGGAGCCAGCCGGGGAGAAAAACTGTTTTTT
NA	TRBV6-5	TRBJ1-6	many	CASSYGTNSPLHF	TGTGCCAGCAGTTACGGGACAAATTCACCCCTCCACTTT
NA	TRBV9	TRBJ1-4	NA	CASSVDPLGDEKLFF	TGTGCCAGCAGCGTCGACCCATTAGGGGATGAAAAACTGTTTTTT
NA	TRBV15	TRBJ2-5	many	CATSRDPQAQETQYF	TGTGCCACCAGCAGAGATCCCCAGGCCCAAGAGACCCAGTACTTC
NA	TRBV18	TRBJ2-7	many	CASASSSWPYEQYF	TGTGCCAGCGCAAGTAGTAGTTGGCCCTACGAGCAGTACTTC
NA	TRBV6-5	TRBJ2-5	NA	CASSYSPLAHQETQYF	TGTGCCAGCAGTTACTCCCCGCTAGCACACCAAGAGACCCAGTACTTC
NA	TRBV20-1	TRBJ1-5	many	CSARDGRNQPQHF	TGCAGTGCCAGGGACGGCCGAAATCAGCCCCAGCATTTT
NA	TRBV18	TRBJ2-1	many	CASSPTYGAPYNEQFF	TGTGCCAGCTCACCGACCTATGGGGCGCCCTACAATGAGCAGTTCTTC
NA	TRBV29-1	TRBJ1-1	many	CSADRSNTEAFF	TGCAGCGCCGACAGATCTAACACTGAAGCTTTCTTT
TRBD2	TRBV3-1	TRBJ2-3	many	CASSSPKKSGGAGDTQYF	TGTGCCAGCAGCTCACCTAAGAAAAGCGGGGGGGCTGGAGATACGCAGTATTTT
NA	TRBV11-2	TRBJ1-4	many	CASKPGLTNEKLFF	TGTGCCAGCAAGCCCGGACTGACTAATGAAAAACTGTTTTTT
TRBD1	TRBV6-1	TRBJ2-5	NA	CASSGWDRAKETQYF	TGTGCCAGCAGTGGATGGGACAGGGCAAAAGAGACCCAGTACTTC
NA	TRBV7-9	TRBJ2-3	few	CARAGGPTDTQYF	TGTGCCAGGGCAGGGGGGCCTACAGATACGCAGTATTTT
NA	TRBV6-1	TRBJ1-2	many	CATHDANYGYTF	TGTGCCACCCACGACGCGAACTATGGCTACACCTTC
NA	TRBV10-1	TRBJ1-5	NA	CASRTHWGNQPQHF	TGCGCCAGCAGGACCCATTGGGGGAATCAGCCCCAGCATTTT
NA	TRBV13	TRBJ2-5	many	CASSSRGPGETQYF	TGTGCCAGCAGCTCCCGGGGGCCCGGGGAGACCCAGTACTTC
NA	TRBV12-5	TRBJ1-2	many	CASGFETAGYTF	TGTGCTAGTGGTTTCGAGACAGCGGGCTACACCTTC
NA	TRBV6-2/TRBV6-3	TRBJ1-4	NA	CASTSPGLPNEKLFF	TGTGCCAGCACCTCCCCAGGGTTGCCTAATGAAAAACTGTTTTTT
NA	TRBV5-1	TRBJ2-3	many	CASSGPDSNTQYF	TGCGCCAGCAGCGGTCCCGACAGCAATACGCAGTATTTT
TRBD1	TRBV7-3	TRBJ2-2	few	CASSLLGTGATNTGELFF	TGTGCCAGCAGCCTCCTGGGGACAGGGGCCACTAACACCGGGGAGCTGTTTTTT
TRBD1	TRBV11-2	TRBJ2-7	many	CASSLERDWTGASYEQYF	TGTGCCAGCAGCTTAGAACGAGACTGGACAGGCGCTTCCTACGAGCAGTACTTC
TRBD2	TRBV9	TRBJ2-5	many	CASSKQGLAGARQETQYF	TGTGCCAGCAGCAAACAGGGACTAGCGGGGGCGAGACAAGAGACCCAGTACTTC
NA	TRBV2	TRBJ2-7	NA	CASSWTALSYEQYF	TGTGCCAGCAGTTGGACGGCCCTATCCTACGAGCAGTACTTC
NA	TRBV18	TRBJ2-7	many	CASSPSGREQYF	TGTGCCAGCTCACCGAGTGGCAGGGAGCAGTACTTC
TRBD1	TRBV27	TRBJ2-5	NA	CASSLSSRGQKEETQYF	TGTGCCAGCAGTTTATCGAGCAGGGGACAGAAAGAAGAGACCCAGTACTTC
NA	TRBV20-1	TRBJ1-5	few	CSARELRFNQPQHF	TGCAGTGCTAGGGAGTTACGGTTCAATCAGCCCCAGCATTTT
NA	TRBV20-1	TRBJ2-3	NA	CSAPSGERYTQYF	TGCAGTGCTCCCTCGGGGGAAAGGTATACGCAGTATTTT
NA	TRBV7-6	TRBJ1-1	many	CASSATTAIHEAFF	TGTGCCAGCAGCGCTACAACAGCAATACATGAAGCTTTCTTT
TRBD1	TRBV20-1	TRBJ1-1	NA	CSARVQGLDTEAFF	TGCAGTGCTAGAGTACAGGGGTTGGACACTGAAGCTTTCTTT
TRBD2	TRBV30	TRBJ2-7	many	CAWSVLAGDVYEQYF	TGTGCCTGGAGTGTTTTAGCGGGAGACGTCTACGAGCAGTACTTC
TRBD2	TRBV7-2	TRBJ2-3	NA	CASSLAVAGVDTQYF	TGTGCCAGCAGCTTAGCAGTAGCGGGGGTGGATACGCAGTATTTT
TRBD2	TRBV20-1	TRBJ2-3	many	CSAGSTSGGADTQYF	TGCAGTGCAGGATCGACTAGCGGGGGGGCAGATACGCAGTATTTT
TRBD1	TRBV27	TRBJ1-6	many	CASSPVVATGLDSPLHF	TGTGCCAGCAGTCCGGTGGTAGCGACAGGGCTGGATTCACCCCTCCACTTT
NA	TRBV20-1	TRBJ1-5	few	CSAKRGNQPQHF	TGCAGTGCGAAGCGGGGGAACCAGCCCCAGCATTTT
NA	TRBV7-9	TRBJ2-2	NA	CASTRGETGELFF	TGTGCCAGCACCAGGGGTGAAACCGGGGAGCTGTTTTTT
TRBD2	TRBV2	TRBJ2-2	medium-sized	CASSRTTRGGGELFF	TGTGCCAGCAGTCGGACCACCCGGGGGGGCGGGGAGCTGTTTTTT
NA	TRBV7-6	TRBJ2-7	many	CASSFGTSSYEQYF	TGTGCCAGCAGCTTCGGGACTTCAAGCTACGAGCAGTACTTC
NA	TRBV6-5	TRBJ1-4	many	CASSYSGAGGEKLFF	TGTGCCAGCAGTTACTCGGGCGCAGGCGGTGAAAAACTGTTTTTT
TRBD1	TRBV5-1	TRBJ1-5	few	CASSTGQRDQPQHF	TGCGCCAGCAGCACGGGACAGAGGGATCAGCCCCAGCATTTT
NA	TRBV5-1	TRBJ1-1	NA	CASSESQVNTEASF	TGCGCCAGCAGTGAGAGTCAGGTGAACACTGAAGCTTCCTTT
TRBD1	TRBV28	TRBJ2-7	many	CASSSPRTGDEQYF	TGTGCCAGCAGTTCACCCCGGACAGGAGACGAGCAGTACTTC
TRBD1	TRBV20-1	TRBJ1-4	NA	CSARTGINEKLFF	TGCAGTGCTAGGACAGGGATAAATGAAAAACTGTTTTTT
TRBD1	TRBV20-1	TRBJ2-1	few	CTTTGTVYNEQFF	TGCACTACGACAGGGACCGTCTACAATGAGCAGTTCTTC
NA	TRBV30	TRBJ2-2	many	CAWRTPGTGELFF	TGTGCCTGGAGGACCCCAGGGACCGGGGAGCTGTTTTTT
NA	TRBV3-1	TRBJ2-3	many	CASGGYTDTQYF	TGTGCCAGTGGTGGCTACACAGATACGCAGTATTTT
TRBD2	TRBV20-1	TRBJ2-2	NA	CSAPILAGGGTGELFF	TGCAGTGCCCCCATACTAGCGGGGGGCGGGACCGGGGAGCTGTTTTTT
NA	TRBV7-6	TRBJ2-3	NA	CASSLVGLGTDTQYF	TGTGCCAGCAGCTTAGTGGGACTGGGCACAGATACGCAGTATTTT
TRBD2	TRBV6-1	TRBJ2-1	NA	CAARLAGGTYNEQFF	TGTGCCGCCAGACTAGCGGGGGGTACCTACAATGAGCAGTTCTTC
TRBD1	TRBV2	TRBJ2-5	many	CASSDRGPGTQYF	TGTGCCAGCAGTGACAGGGGGCCGGGGACCCAGTACTTC
TRBD1	TRBV12-3/TRBV12-4	TRBJ1-1	few	CASSLAQGGTEAFF	TGTGCCAGCAGTTTAGCCCAGGGGGGCACTGAAGCTTTCTTT